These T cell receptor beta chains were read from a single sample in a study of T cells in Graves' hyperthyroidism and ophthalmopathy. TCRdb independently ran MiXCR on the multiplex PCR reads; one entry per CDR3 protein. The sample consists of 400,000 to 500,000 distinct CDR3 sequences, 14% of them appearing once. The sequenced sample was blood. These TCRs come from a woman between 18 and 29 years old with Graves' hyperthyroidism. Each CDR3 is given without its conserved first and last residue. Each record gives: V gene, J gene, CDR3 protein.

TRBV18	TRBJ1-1	ASLGTDSNTEAF
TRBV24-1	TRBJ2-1	ATSTSGNEQF
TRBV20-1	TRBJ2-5	SAKGLAGLPGEAQY
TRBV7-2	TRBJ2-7	ASSLFAGSYEQY
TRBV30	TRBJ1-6	AWSGQGANSPLH
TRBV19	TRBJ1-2	ASRWGLSYGYT
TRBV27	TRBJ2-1	ASSIGTSGTNEQF
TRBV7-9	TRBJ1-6	ASTPYNSPLH
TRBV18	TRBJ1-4	ASSRNGKQEKLF
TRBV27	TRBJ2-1	ASSFWGPDEQF
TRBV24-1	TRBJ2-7	ATSDSTGSYEQY
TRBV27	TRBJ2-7	ASSLGGGFYPKEQY
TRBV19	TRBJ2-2	ASSIAGSYTGELF
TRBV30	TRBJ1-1	AWGGTEAF
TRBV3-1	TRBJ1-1	ASSRYEGRMNTEAF
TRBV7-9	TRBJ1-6	ASSLVSDRSVSPLH
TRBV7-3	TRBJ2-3	ASSWDSATDTQY
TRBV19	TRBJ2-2	AIRRDRGTGELF
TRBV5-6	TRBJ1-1	ASSLRSNEAF
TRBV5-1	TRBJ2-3	ACSSGTDTQY
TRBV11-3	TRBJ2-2	ASNPGQGKGELF
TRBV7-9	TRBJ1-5	ASRPGTGLNQPQH
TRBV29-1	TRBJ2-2	SVESGRGTGELF
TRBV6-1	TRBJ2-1	ASSEIFLSSHEQF
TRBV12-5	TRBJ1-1	ASGLTRRGTEAF
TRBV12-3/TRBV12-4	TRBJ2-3	ASSSLSWVTDTQY
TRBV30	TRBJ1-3	AWADSGNTIY
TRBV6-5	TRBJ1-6	ASSYRGTRDSPLH
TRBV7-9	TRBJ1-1	ASSVTELNTEAF
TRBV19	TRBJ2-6	ASRGPTGGLSGANVLT
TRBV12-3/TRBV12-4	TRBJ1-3	ASSLRQTISGNTIY
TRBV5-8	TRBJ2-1	ASSLERGADNEQF
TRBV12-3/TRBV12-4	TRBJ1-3	ASSLTGGYGNTIY
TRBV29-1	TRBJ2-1	SVEEGRWLYSEQF
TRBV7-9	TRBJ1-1	ASSSQGGSTEAF
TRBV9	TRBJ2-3	ASSVGLRTSTDTQY
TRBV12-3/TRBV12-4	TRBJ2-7	ASSFGGEAYEQY
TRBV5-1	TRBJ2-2	ASTLRGLTGELF
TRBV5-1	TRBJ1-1	ASSGRSDTEAF
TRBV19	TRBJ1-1	ASSIEGGQAGRVEAF
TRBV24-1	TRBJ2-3	ATRSSGVSTDTQY